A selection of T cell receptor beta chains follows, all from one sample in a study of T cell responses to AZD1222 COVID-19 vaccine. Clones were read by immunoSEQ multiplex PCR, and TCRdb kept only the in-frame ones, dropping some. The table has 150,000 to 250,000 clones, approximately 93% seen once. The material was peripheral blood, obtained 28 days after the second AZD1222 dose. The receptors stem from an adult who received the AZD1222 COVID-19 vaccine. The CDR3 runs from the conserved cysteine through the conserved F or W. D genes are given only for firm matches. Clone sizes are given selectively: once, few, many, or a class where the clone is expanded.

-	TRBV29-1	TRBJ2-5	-	CSVRREAETQYF	TGCAGCGTTAGACGGGAAGCGGAGACCCAGTACTTC
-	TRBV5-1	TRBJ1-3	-	CASRLDYRESGNTIYF	TGCGCCAGCAGACTTGATTACAGGGAGAGCGGAAACACCATATATTTT
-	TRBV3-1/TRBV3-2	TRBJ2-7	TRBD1	CASSQADRGQYF	TGTGCCAGCAGCCAGGCAGACAGGGGGCAGTACTTC
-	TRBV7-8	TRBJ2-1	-	CASSLGIPMNEQFF	TGTGCCAGCAGCTTAGGTATCCCTATGAATGAGCAGTTCTTC
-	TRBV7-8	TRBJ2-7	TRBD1	CASSSFQGASAYEQYF	TGTGCCAGCAGCTCCTTCCAGGGGGCTTCGGCCTACGAGCAGTACTTC
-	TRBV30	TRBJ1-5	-	CAWSVKGRQPQHF	TGTGCCTGGAGTGTAAAGGGGAGACAGCCCCAGCATTTT
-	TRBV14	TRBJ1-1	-	CASSHAGVLGAGEAFF	TGTGCCAGCAGCCACGCCGGGGTTCTGGGGGCGGGTGAAGCTTTCTTT
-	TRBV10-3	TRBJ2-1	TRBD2	CAISGRLAGGWGQFF	TGTGCCATCAGCGGCCGACTAGCGGGGGGATGGGGGCAGTTCTTC
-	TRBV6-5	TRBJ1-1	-	CASPRRGSGTEAFF	TGTGCCAGCCCCCGGCGGGGTAGCGGCACTGAAGCTTTCTTT
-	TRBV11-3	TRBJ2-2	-	CASSPEGSVGELFF	TGTGCCAGCAGCCCCGAAGGTTCAGTCGGGGAGCTGTTTTTT
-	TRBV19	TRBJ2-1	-	CASSTSLDSTYNEQFF	TGTGCCAGTAGTACATCGCTGGACAGTACCTACAATGAGCAGTTCTTC
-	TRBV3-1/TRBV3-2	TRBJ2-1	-	CASSQVSGVWNEQFF	TGTGCCAGCAGCCAAGTCTCAGGGGTCTGGAATGAGCAGTTCTTC
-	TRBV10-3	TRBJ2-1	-	CAITPGSYNEQFF	TGTGCCATCACTCCGGGCTCCTACAATGAGCAGTTCTTC
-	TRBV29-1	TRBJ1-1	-	CSVELTVNTEAFF	TGCAGCGTTGAACTGACGGTGAACACTGAAGCTTTCTTT
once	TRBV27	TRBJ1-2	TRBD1	CASSLPHSRDRASGYTF	TGTGCCAGCAGTTTACCGCACTCCCGGGACAGGGCCTCCGGCTACACCTTC
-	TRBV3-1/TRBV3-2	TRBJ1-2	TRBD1	CASSEPRGRGHTNYGYTF	TGTGCCAGCAGTGAGCCCAGGGGAAGGGGGCATACTAACTATGGCTACACCTTC